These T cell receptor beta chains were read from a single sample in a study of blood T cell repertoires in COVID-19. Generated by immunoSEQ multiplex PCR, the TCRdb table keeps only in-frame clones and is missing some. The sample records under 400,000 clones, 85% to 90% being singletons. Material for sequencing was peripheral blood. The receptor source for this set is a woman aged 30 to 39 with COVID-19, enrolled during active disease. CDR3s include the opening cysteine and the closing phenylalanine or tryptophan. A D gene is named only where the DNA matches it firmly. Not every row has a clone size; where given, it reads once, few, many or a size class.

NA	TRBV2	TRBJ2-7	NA	CASDLGGEQYF	TGTGCCAGCGACCTGGGGGGCGAGCAGTACTTC
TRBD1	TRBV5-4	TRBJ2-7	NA	CASSGGDRVRGEQYF	TGTGCCAGCAGCGGAGGGGACAGGGTCCGTGGGGAGCAGTACTTC
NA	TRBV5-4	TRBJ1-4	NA	CASSLWMSGGNEKLFF	TGTGCCAGCAGCTTGTGGATGAGCGGGGGCAATGAAAAACTGTTTTTT
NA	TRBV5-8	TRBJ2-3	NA	CASSSPGHPLGADTQYF	TGTGCCAGCAGCTCTCCGGGACACCCGCTCGGCGCAGATACGCAGTATTTT
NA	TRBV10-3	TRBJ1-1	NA	CAISESSQGNTEAFF	TGTGCCATCAGTGAGTCCTCACAGGGTAACACTGAAGCTTTCTTT
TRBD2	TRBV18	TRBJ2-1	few	CASSPPSSPGGRGGPYNEQFF	TGTGCCAGCTCACCACCGTCGTCGCCGGGGGGGCGAGGGGGTCCGTACAATGAGCAGTTCTTC
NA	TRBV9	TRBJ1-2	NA	CASSTHRTVGYGYTF	TGTGCCAGCAGCACACACCGGACAGTCGGGTATGGCTACACCTTC
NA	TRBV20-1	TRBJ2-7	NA	CSASSARESSYEQYF	TGCAGTGCTAGTAGTGCCCGGGAGAGCTCCTACGAGCAGTACTTC
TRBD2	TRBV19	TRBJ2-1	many	CASTGPGGPHNEQFF	TGTGCCAGTACGGGCCCGGGAGGGCCCCACAATGAGCAGTTCTTC
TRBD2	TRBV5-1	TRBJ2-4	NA	CASSLFAGVNIQYF	TGCGCCAGCAGCTTATTCGCGGGAGTAAACATTCAGTACTTC
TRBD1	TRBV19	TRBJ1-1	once	CASMVTGTGAWGTEAFF	TGTGCCAGTATGGTGACCGGGACAGGGGCTTGGGGCACTGAAGCTTTCTTT
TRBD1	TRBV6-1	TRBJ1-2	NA	CASSEGQDYGYTF	TGTGCCAGCAGTGAGGGACAGGACTATGGCTACACCTTC
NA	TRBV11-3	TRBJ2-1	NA	CASSSLMGGEQFF	TGTGCCAGCAGCTCCCTGATGGGGGGTGAGCAGTTCTTC
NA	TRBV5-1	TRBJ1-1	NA	CASSNGGNTEAFF	TGCGCCAGCAGCAATGGAGGGAACACTGAAGCTTTCTTT